Following are 30 T cell receptor beta chains from one sample sequenced in a study of T cells in Graves' hyperthyroidism and ophthalmopathy. Authors of the study amplified TCR beta CDR3 regions from RNA transcripts. HTBI primers were the set used in a first-round RT-PCR of the TCR CDR3. TCRdb called the multiplex PCR reads again in MiXCR, with one record for every CDR3 protein. The sample contains some 180,000 distinct CDR3 sequences, approximately 15% of which appear only once. Sequenced material: blood. Receptors were obtained from a woman aged 50 to 60 with Graves' hyperthyroidism.

This chain uses TRBV6-2 or TRBV6-3 with TRBJ2-5, with 10 bases fitting TRBD2. Germline V gives CDR1 MNHEY, CDR2 SVGEGT. CDR3 size: 16 residues. J gave up 1 base and V 2 bases, and 4 bases lay outside the gene matches. DNA for the CDR3: TGTGCCAGCAGTTACGTAGCGGGGGGATCCCAAGAGACCCAGTACTTC. Amino acid sequence: CASSYVAGGSQETQYF.

This clonotype was counted only a few times. The chain joins TRBV19 to TRBJ2-5; TRBD2 might be the D (6 bases). This CDR3 is 13 amino acids long. V shed 5 bases and J shed 3 bases, with 10 bases lying between them. Germline-derived CDR1 and CDR2 are LNHDA and SQIVND (reference sequence). The DNA for the CDR3 is TGTGCCAGTAGTGTATCTAGCGAAGAGACCCAGTACTTC. Translated, it gives CASSVSSEETQYF.

The sample holds a few counts of this clonotype. V usage is TRBV7-2 and J usage is TRBJ2-1; either TRBD1 or TRBD2 may fit D (5 bases each). This CDR3 contains 12 residues. Germline lookup yields CDR1 SGHTA and CDR2 FQGNSA. V gave up 5 bases and J gave up 8 bases, with 10 bases separating them. The CDR3 DNA sequence: TGTGCCAGCAGCCGCCTGGGGGATGAGCAGTTCTTC. It encodes CASSRLGDEQFF. The full variable domain, rest sourced from reference TRBV7-2 and TRBJ2-1, is GAGVSQSPSNKVTEKGKDVELRCDPISGHTALYWYRQSLGQGLEFLIYFQGNSAPDKSGLPSDRFSAERTGGSVSTLTIQRTQQEDSAVYLCASSRLGDEQFFGPGTRLTVL.

This clonotype was observed many times. The chain couples TRBV6-1 to TRBJ1-5; D not resolved. Trimming pared 5 bases from V and 0 bases from J, leaving 5 bases between. The CDR3 runs to 13 residues. Germline CDR1 reads MNHNS; CDR2 reads SASEGT. The DNA for the CDR3 is TGTGCCAGCAGTCAGTATAGCAATCAGCCCCAGCATTTT. It yields the protein CASSQYSNQPQHF.

This clonotype was counted at least ten times. The chain links TRBV28 to TRBJ1-4; no firm D call. Germline V gene data show CDR1 as MDHEN and CDR2 as SYDVKM. Trimming left V 3 bases short and J 0 bases short, with 17 bases between. This CDR3 spans 18 amino acids. The CDR3 DNA follows: TGTGCCAGCAGTTTTCCCCAGCGACTCACTGCAACTAATGAAAAACTGTTTTTT. Its translation: CASSFPQRLTATNEKLFF.

This clonotype was detected once. This chain connects TRBV15 to TRBJ1-5, with TRBD1 as a possible D gene (6 bases). CDR1 and CDR2 from the germline V gene are LNHNV and YYDKDF (reference sequence). CDR3 size: 15 residues. Trimming removed 3 bases from V and 5 bases from J, with 14 bases in between. CDR3 sequence: CATSRERGSHQPQHF. CDR3 DNA sequence: TGTGCCACCAGCAGGGAGAGGGGGAGTCATCAGCCCCAGCATTTT.

This clonotype was counted at least ten times. This chain links TRBV19 with TRBJ1-4; D remains unclear. Per the germline V gene, CDR1 is LNHDA and CDR2 is SQIVND (reference sequence). This CDR3 comprises 14 residues. V was shortened by 1 base and J by 8 bases, with 11 bases between the two germline ends. The CDR3 nucleotides are TGTGCCAGTAGTATAGCGGGGTTGAGCGAAAAACTGTTTTTT. This codes for CASSIAGLSEKLFF.

This clonotype has ten or more counts. The chain recombines TRBV19 with TRBJ2-1; TRBD2 might be the D (5 bases). Germline lookup yields CDR1 LNHDA and CDR2 SQIVND (reference sequence). Trimming removed 1 base from V and 8 bases from J, with 12 bases in between. The CDR3 covers 14 residues. CDR3: CASSIGLAKDEQFF. The CDR3 DNA sequence: TGTGCCAGTAGTATAGGGCTAGCTAAGGATGAGCAGTTCTTC.

CDR3 residues: CASGKRGADTGELFF. The CDR3, as DNA: TGTGCCAGCGGGAAACGGGGGGCGGACACCGGGGAGCTGTTTTTT. The V and J genes are TRBV6-2 or TRBV6-3 and TRBJ2-2, with a possible D match to TRBD2 (7 bases). Germline lookup yields CDR1 MNHEY and CDR2 SVGEGT. The CDR3 covers 15 residues. Trimming took 8 bases from V and 3 from J, leaving 16 bases between them.

The J gene is TRBJ2-7, the V gene TRBV18; D unclear. The V end lost 0 bases, the J end lost 2 bases, and 8 bases lay between the germline ends. CDR1 and CDR2 (germline): KGHSH, LQKENI. The length of the CDR3 is 14 residues. DNA of the CDR3: TGTGCCAGCTCACCACCCACTAAAACCTACGAGCAGTACTTC. The encoded protein is CASSPPTKTYEQYF.

The rearrangement links TRBV2 to TRBJ1-3; 7 bases agree with TRBD1. Looked up from germline, CDR1 is SNHLY and CDR2 is FYNNEI. V lost 6 bases and J lost 3; bases outside the gene matches: 5. The CDR3 sequence is 14 residues long. CDR3 DNA: TGTGCCAGCAGCGGGACAGAACGTGGAAACACCATATATTTT. As protein: CASSGTERGNTIYF. The full variable domain, its missing parts supplied by reference TRBV2 and TRBJ1-3, is EPEVTQTPSHQVTQMGQEVILRCVPISNHLYFYWYRQILGQKVEFLVSFYNNEISEKSEIFDDQFSVERPDGSNFTLKIRSTKLEDSAMYFCASSGTERGNTIYFGEGSWLTVV.

The V and J genes are TRBV5-5 and TRBJ1-5; D ambiguous. The CDR3 runs 14 residues. From germline, CDR1 is SGHKS and CDR2 YYEKEE (reference sequence). Between the trimmed V and J ends, which lost 1 base and 3 bases, there was a span of 8 bases. CDR3 nucleotide sequence: TGTGCCAGCAGCTTGTGGGATTACAATCAGCCCCAGCATTTT. It is translated as CASSLWDYNQPQHF.

The CDR3 loop reads CASSQTDVSSYNSPLHF. CDR3 nucleotide sequence: TGTGCCAGCAGCCAAACGGACGTCTCCTCCTATAATTCACCCCTCCACTTT. This chain uses TRBV9 with TRBJ1-6; no firm D call. V lost 4 bases, J lost 0 bases, and 14 bases lay in between. There are 17 residues in the CDR3. Germline V lookup: CDR1 SGDLS, CDR2 YYNGEE.

This clonotype was seen ten or more times. This sequence joins TRBV15 and TRBJ1-4; TRBD1 matches 8 bases. The CDR3 sequence is 17 residues long. After removal of 3 bases from V and 0 bases from J, the junction contained 6 bases not matched to a gene. Germline CDR1 LNHNV, CDR2 YYDKDF (reference sequence). The CDR3 bases are TGTGCCACCAGCAGCGGACAGGGATGGGCAACTAATGAAAAACTGTTTTTT. Protein sequence: CATSSGQGWATNEKLFF.

There are many counts of this clonotype. The CDR3 sequence is CSARDRNTGELFF. Here the CDR3 DNA reads TGCAGTGCTAGAGACCGGAACACCGGGGAGCTGTTTTTT. This chain connects TRBV20-1 to TRBJ2-2; D is uncertain. Germline-derived CDR1 and CDR2 are DFQATT and SNEGSKA (reference sequence). This CDR3 comprises 13 residues. Trimming pared 0 bases from V and 1 base from J, leaving 3 bases between.

This clonotype was counted ten times or more. This rearrangement joins TRBV20-1 to TRBJ1-1; D possibly corresponds to TRBD1 (5 bases). The CDR3 is 15 residues long. The V gene's germline CDR1 is DFQATT and CDR2 SNEGSKA (reference sequence). V was pared by 1 base and J by 1 base, with 13 bases between. CDR3 DNA sequence: TGCAGTGCTAGAGGGCTCACGGGGACGAACACTGAAGCTTTCTTT. Translation: CSARGLTGTNTEAFF.

This clonotype was seen more than once but under ten times. The chain links TRBV4-3 to TRBJ2-2; 8 nucleotides match TRBD2. Unmatched junction bases numbered 5, after V lost 2 bases and J lost 0 bases. In germline, CDR1 is LGHNA, CDR2 YSLEER. The CDR3 extends over 17 amino acids. Here the CDR3 DNA reads TGCGCCAGCAGCCAAATCCGGGGGGGGGCGAACACCGGGGAGCTGTTTTTT. It encodes CASSQIRGGANTGELFF.

This clonotype was seen at least ten times. The genes are TRBV6-1 and TRBJ1-3; unclear D gene. Per germline, CDR1 MNHNS and CDR2 SASEGT. The V gene lost 5 bases and the J gene lost 0 bases, with 8 bases spanning the gap. The CDR3 has 14 residues. CDR3: CASSQKSSGNTIYF. CDR3 coding DNA: TGTGCCAGCAGTCAGAAGAGCTCTGGAAACACCATATATTTT.

This clonotype came up a few times. V and J are TRBV4-1 and TRBJ1-2, with a tentative D call TRBD1 (6 bases). This CDR3 has 15 residues. Germline V CDR1 and CDR2: MGHRA, YSYEKL. Trimming cost V 0 bases and J 4 bases, with 12 bases left between them. CDR3 region: CASSQDVTGFYGYTF. CDR3 nucleotide sequence: TGCGCCAGCAGCCAAGATGTTACAGGGTTCTATGGCTACACCTTC.

This clonotype was seen repeatedly, ten times or more. The rearrangement joins TRBV7-2 to TRBJ2-1; D is unclear. V lost 4 bases and J 0 bases, leaving 7 bases between the germline ends. The CDR3 spans 14 residues. In germline, CDR1 is SGHTA, CDR2 FQGNSA. CDR3 in amino acids: CASSYKSSYNEQFF. The CDR3 bases are TGTGCCAGCAGCTATAAAAGCTCCTACAATGAGCAGTTCTTC.

This clonotype was detected ten times or more. The chain joins TRBV19 to TRBJ2-2, with D tentatively TRBD2 (5 bases). From germline, CDR1 is LNHDA and CDR2 SQIVND (reference sequence). V lost 3 bases and J 6 bases, leaving 11 bases between the germline ends. CDR3 length: 14 amino acids. CDR3 in DNA: TGTGCCAGTAGTATTCCGGGGATCGCCGGGGAGCTGTTTTTT. Translating gives CASSIPGIAGELFF.

This clonotype was picked up many times. V is TRBV20-1 and J is TRBJ1-4, with 9 bases fitting TRBD1. CDR3 size: 13 residues. The V gene end was trimmed by 6 bases and the J gene end by 5 bases; junction bases not matched to a gene: 4. The germline CDR1 and CDR2 sequences are DFQATT and SNEGSKA (reference sequence). This CDR3 reads CSARDRGNEKLFF. In DNA, the CDR3 is TGCAGTGCACGCGACAGGGGGAATGAAAAACTGTTTTTT.

The chain uses TRBV12-3 or TRBV12-4 and TRBJ1-1; D unclear. The ends were cut back, 8 bases at V and 1 base at J, with 5 bases in the middle. CDR3 length equals 11 residues. The CDR3, as DNA: TGTGCCAGCGGTCCGAACACTGAAGCTTTCTTT. Translation: CASGPNTEAFF.

Ten or more counts support this clonotype. This chain connects TRBV6-2 or TRBV6-3 to TRBJ2-1; D perhaps matches TRBD2 (5 bases). The V end was cut by 7 bases, the J end by 9 bases, with 16 bases between. The CDR3 runs to 13 residues. Looked up from germline, CDR1 is MNHEY and CDR2 is SVGEGT. CDR3 nucleotide sequence: TGTGCCAGCACCTACGCCGGGGTAAGTGAGCAGTTCTTC. It specifies CASTYAGVSEQFF.

This clonotype was detected ten times or more. The J gene is TRBJ2-5, the V gene TRBV6-2 or TRBV6-3; 8 nucleotides match TRBD2. V shed 2 bases, J shed 1 base, and the junction held 12 bases outside the gene matches. Germline V gene data show CDR1 as MNHEY and CDR2 as SVGEGT. CDR3 size: 18 residues. The CDR3 region has the DNA TGTGCCAGCAGTTACGACCGGGATAAAGCGGGGGCCCAAGAGACCCAGTACTTC. This encodes CASSYDRDKAGAQETQYF.

This clonotype has a handful of counts. The rearrangement links TRBV20-1 to TRBJ1-3, with TRBD1 as a possible D gene (5 bases). Germline V gene sequence: CDR1 DFQATT, CDR2 SNEGSKA (reference sequence). V was shortened by 1 base and J by 2 bases, with 15 bases between the two germline ends. This CDR3 comprises 16 residues. The CDR3 here is CSARALGREAGNTIYF. DNA of the CDR3: TGCAGTGCTAGAGCCCTCGGCAGGGAGGCTGGAAACACCATATATTTT.

This clonotype was detected once. The V and J genes are TRBV11-2 and TRBJ2-7; the D is unclear. V lost 5 bases and J 7 bases, leaving 9 bases between the germline ends. The germline CDR1 and CDR2 sequences are SGHAT and FQNNGV. The CDR3 extends over 11 amino acids. In nucleotides, the CDR3 is TGTGCCAGCAGCCCCTCGGAGGAGCAGTACTTC. Translating it yields CASSPSEEQYF.

This clonotype was detected ten times or more. The chain carries TRBV3-1 and TRBJ1-2, with D possibly being TRBD1 (5 bases). V dropped 3 bases and J dropped 4 bases, with 12 bases sitting between them. Germline assignment: CDR1 LGHDT and CDR2 YNNKEL (reference sequence). The CDR3 loop spans 14 amino acids. In DNA form, the CDR3 reads TGTGCCAGCAGCCAGGGCCCGGGGGGCTATGGCTACACCTTC. Its protein product is CASSQGPGGYGYTF.

This clonotype was observed many times. The CDR3 DNA reads as TGTGCCAGCAGTTCCTGGACAGGGGAGTCGGAAGGCTACACCTTC. Translating it yields CASSSWTGESEGYTF. The chain joins TRBV6-1 to TRBJ1-2; 9 bases are a match to TRBD1. Trimming at V came to 5 bases and at J to 8 bases, leaving 12 bases not matched to a gene. This CDR3 region has 15 residues. The germline V gene encodes CDR1 MNHNS and CDR2 SASEGT.

Remarks on this clonotype: A much larger clone lies a single base off, so this may be a read error. The chain couples TRBV7-9 to TRBJ2-7; no clear D gene. The CDR3 runs to 14 residues. Per germline, CDR1 SEHNR and CDR2 FQNEAQ (reference sequence). CDR3 DNA sequence: TGTGCCAGCAGATTAGAGGTCGCACCCGGGGAGCAGTACTTC. Translation gives CASRLEVAPGEQYF.